Presented here are 16 T cell receptor beta chains from one specimen sequenced in a study of T cells after posttransplantation cyclophosphamide. TCRdb keeps only in-frame clones here, not all; method: immunoSEQ multiplex PCR. Sampling found approximately 39,000 clones, none seen once. Sample: PBMCs. The receptors here all came from a girl under 18 in good health, CMV-negative, and a related stem cell transplant donor.

This clone has only a few counts. V gene TRBV2 combines with J gene TRBJ1-2, with 12 bases that match TRBD1. CDR1 and CDR2 (germline): SNHLY, FYNNEI. The J segment lost 7 bases and the V segment lost 7 bases, leaving 10 bases of the junction unmatched. This CDR3 spans 15 amino acids. The CDR3 DNA reads as TGTGCCAGCACCTTGGGGGGGACAGGGGGCTCTGGCTACACCTTC. Translating gives CASTLGGTGGSGYTF.

This clone was seen ten or more times. The chain combines TRBV25-1 with TRBJ2-2; a possible D gene is TRBD1 (7 bases). Germline V gene data show CDR1 as MGHDK and CDR2 as SYGVNS. The CDR3 has 14 amino acids. Deletions cut 3 bases from V and 5 bases from J, with 10 bases between. The CDR3 region is CASSDRGETGELFF. CDR3 coding DNA: TGTGCCAGCAGTGACAGGGGGGAGACCGGGGAGCTGTTTTTT.

The rearrangement links TRBV11-2 to TRBJ2-2, with 8 bases fitting TRBD1. V lost 1 base and J lost 6; bases outside the gene matches: 4. CDR1 is SGHAT and CDR2 is FQNNGV in the germline V gene. The CDR3 totals 15 residues. CDR3 DNA: TGTGCCAGCAGCTTAGTCAGGGGGCGGCCCGGGGAGCTGTTTTTT. Translation: CASSLVRGRPGELFF.

Many counts were recorded for this clone. V is TRBV6-5 and J is TRBJ2-7; 10 positions match TRBD2. This CDR3 has 15 residues. Trimming removed 6 bases from V and 0 bases from J; junction bases left unmatched: 5. CDR1 MNHEY and CDR2 SVGAGI come from the germline V gene. The CDR3 here is CASRQAGGLSYEQYF. As DNA, the CDR3 is TGTGCCAGCAGGCAAGCGGGAGGGCTCTCCTACGAGCAGTACTTC.

This clone was counted many times. The chain joins TRBV28 to TRBJ1-2; the match to TRBD1 covers 7 bases. V trimming: 5 bases; J trimming: 5 bases; junction bases outside the gene matches: 11. This CDR3 spans 15 amino acids. CDR1 MDHEN and CDR2 SYDVKM come from the germline V gene. In DNA form, the CDR3 reads TGTGCCAGCAGTCCCCCAAACAGGGGACCGTATGGCTACACCTTC. It codes for CASSPPNRGPYGYTF.

This clone was observed many times. The chain couples TRBV10-3 to TRBJ1-5; D not certain. The CDR3 runs 12 residues. Trimming removed 6 bases from V and 4 bases from J, with 7 bases in between. Germline V CDR1 and CDR2: ENHRY, SYGVKD. DNA of the CDR3: TGTGCCATCAGAGGAGGGAATCAGCCCCAGCATTTT. It encodes CAIRGGNQPQHF.

This chain connects TRBV28 to TRBJ1-1; 7 bases are shared with TRBD1. Germline values: CDR1 MDHEN, CDR2 SYDVKM. The CDR3 length is 15 residues. The junction had 2 bases not matched to a gene; V was cut back by 1 base and J by 0 bases. The CDR3 protein is CASSLYRGLNTEAFF. The CDR3 DNA reads TGTGCCAGCAGTTTATACAGGGGACTGAACACTGAAGCTTTCTTT.

This clone appeared many times. The chain is built from TRBV5-6 and TRBJ2-3; tentatively, D is TRBD1 (6 bases). The V and J ends lost 3 bases and 5 bases respectively, with 13 bases between them. The CDR3 contains 14 residues. Germline V gene lookup returns CDR1 SGHDT and CDR2 YYEEEE. The CDR3 DNA reads as TGTGCCAGCAGCTCAGGGGACGGGATAGATACGCAGTATTTT. Translation gives CASSSGDGIDTQYF. Complete variable domain (other parts from reference TRBV5-6 and TRBJ2-3): DAGVTQSPTHLIKTRGQQVTLRCSPKSGHDTVSWYQQALGQGPQFIFQYYEEEERQRGNFPDRFSGHQFPNYSSELNVNALLLGDSALYLCASSSGDGIDTQYFGPGTRLTVL.

The rearrangement joins TRBV14 to TRBJ1-1; tentatively, D is TRBD1 (5 bases). The ends were cut back, 3 bases at V and 1 base at J, with 9 bases in the middle. The germline gives CDR1 SGHDN, CDR2 FVKESK. The CDR3 has 14 residues. The DNA for the CDR3 is TGTGCCAGCAGCCACCAGGGTCGGAACACTGAAGCTTTCTTT. This translates into CASSHQGRNTEAFF.

The sample holds many counts of this clone. The chain has TRBV10-2 and TRBJ1-5, with 7 bases fitting TRBD1. Trimming at V came to 10 bases and at J to 5 bases, leaving 14 bases not matched to a gene. CDR1 is WSHSY and CDR2 is SAAADI in the germline V gene. The CDR3 spans 15 residues. CDR3 sequence (DNA): TGCGCCACCGAGCCTTCGACAGGGCGGCATCAGCCCCAGCATTTT. Translation gives CATEPSTGRHQPQHF.

The table lists this clone with many counts. The chain carries TRBV7-8 and TRBJ2-3; weak D call: TRBD1 (6 bases). This CDR3 spans 15 amino acids. Germline-derived CDR1 and CDR2 are SGHVS and FQNEAQ. The V end was cut by 4 bases, the J end by 3 bases, with 14 bases between. CDR3 in amino acids: CASSSQGYRTDTQYF. Written as DNA, the CDR3 is TGTGCCAGCAGCTCACAGGGCTATAGGACAGATACGCAGTATTTT.

The chain is built from TRBV2 and TRBJ2-1; 12 bases line up with TRBD1. With 6 bases clipped from V and 7 bases from J, the junction kept 7 bases outside the gene matches. Germline-derived CDR1 and CDR2 are SNHLY and FYNNEI. The CDR3 extends over 15 amino acids. CDR3 residues: CASRTRDRGHNEQFF. Written as DNA, the CDR3 is TGTGCCAGCAGAACCCGGGACAGGGGGCATAATGAGCAGTTCTTC.

This clone appeared many times. The rearrangement joins TRBV9 to TRBJ1-2; D perhaps matches TRBD1 (6 bases). The CDR3 runs 15 residues. In germline, CDR1 is SGDLS, CDR2 YYNGEE. Trimming stripped 6 bases from V and 2 bases from J, with 17 bases between. The CDR3 here is CASTGPEQGNYGYTF. In DNA, the CDR3 is TGTGCCAGCACCGGGCCTGAACAGGGCAACTATGGCTACACCTTC.

This clone was observed at least ten times. The chain links TRBV6-5 to TRBJ2-2; maybe TRBD1 (5 bases). This CDR3 comprises 15 residues. Germline CDR1 reads MNHEY; CDR2 reads SVGAGI. The V gene lost 0 bases and the J gene lost 7 bases, with 12 bases spanning the gap. The CDR3 nucleotides are TGTGCCAGCAGTTACTCACCGGGTAGGGGCGGGGAGCTGTTTTTT. Its protein product is CASSYSPGRGGELFF.

This clone occurred many times. This chain links TRBV30 with TRBJ2-1, with TRBD2 as a possible D gene (6 bases). Trimming removed 3 bases at V and 9 bases at J, with 9 bases between. The length of the CDR3 is 11 residues. The V gene's germline CDR1 is GTSNPN and CDR2 SVGIG (reference sequence). The CDR3 protein is CAWSQGGEQFF. CDR3 sequence (DNA): TGTGCCTGGAGCCAGGGAGGTGAGCAGTTCTTC.

A few counts support this clone. The gene calls are TRBV25-1 and TRBJ2-1; D perhaps matches TRBD1 (5 bases). This CDR3 contains 15 residues. Germline CDR1 reads MGHDK; CDR2 reads SYGVNS. V dropped 2 bases and J dropped 1 base, with 9 bases sitting between them. This chain's CDR3 is CASSENRFSYNEQFF. In nucleotides, the CDR3 is TGTGCCAGCAGTGAAAACAGGTTTTCCTACAATGAGCAGTTCTTC.